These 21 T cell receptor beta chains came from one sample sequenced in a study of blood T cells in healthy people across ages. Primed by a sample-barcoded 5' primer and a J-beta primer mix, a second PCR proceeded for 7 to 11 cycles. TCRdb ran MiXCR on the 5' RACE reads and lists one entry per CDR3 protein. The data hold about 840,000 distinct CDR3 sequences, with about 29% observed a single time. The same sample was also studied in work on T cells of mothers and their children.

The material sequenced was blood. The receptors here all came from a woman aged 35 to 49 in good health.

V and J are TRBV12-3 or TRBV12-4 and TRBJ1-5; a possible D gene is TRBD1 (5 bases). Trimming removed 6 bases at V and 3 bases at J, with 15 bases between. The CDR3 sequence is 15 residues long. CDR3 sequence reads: CASSSILGDNQPQHF. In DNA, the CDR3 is TGTGCCAGCAGCTCAATCCTGGGGGACAATCAGCCCCAGCATTTT.

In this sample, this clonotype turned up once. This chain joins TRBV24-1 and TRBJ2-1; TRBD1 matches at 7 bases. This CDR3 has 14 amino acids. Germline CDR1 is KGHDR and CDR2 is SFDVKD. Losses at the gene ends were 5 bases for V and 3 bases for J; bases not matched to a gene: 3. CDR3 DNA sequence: TGTGCCACCAGTGGGGACAGCTTCTACAATGAGCAGTTCTTC. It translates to CATSGDSFYNEQFF.

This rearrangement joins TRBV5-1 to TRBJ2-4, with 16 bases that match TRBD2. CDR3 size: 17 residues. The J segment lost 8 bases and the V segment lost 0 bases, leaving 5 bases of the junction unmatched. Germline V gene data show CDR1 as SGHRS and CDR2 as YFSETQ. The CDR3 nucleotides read TGCGCCAGCAGCTTGGCCGGGACTAGCGGGGGGGCAGACATTCAGTACTTC. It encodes CASSLAGTSGGADIQYF. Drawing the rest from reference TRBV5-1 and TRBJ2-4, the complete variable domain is KAGVTQTPRYLIKTRGQQVTLSCSPISGHRSVSWYQQTPGQGLQFLFEYFSETQRNKGNFPGRFSGRQFSNSRSEMNVSTLELGDSALYLCASSLAGTSGGADIQYFGAGTRLSVL.

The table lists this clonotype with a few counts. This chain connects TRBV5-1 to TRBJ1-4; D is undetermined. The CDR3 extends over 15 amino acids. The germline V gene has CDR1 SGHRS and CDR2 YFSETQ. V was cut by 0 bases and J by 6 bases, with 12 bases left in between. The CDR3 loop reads CASSLEGQEYEKLFF. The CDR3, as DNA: TGCGCCAGCAGCTTGGAGGGCCAGGAGTATGAAAAACTGTTTTTT.

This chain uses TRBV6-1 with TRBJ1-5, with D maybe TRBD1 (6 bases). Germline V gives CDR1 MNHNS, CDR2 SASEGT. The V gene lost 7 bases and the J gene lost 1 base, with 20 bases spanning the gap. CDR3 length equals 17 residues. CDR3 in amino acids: CASTEITGGLSNQPQHF. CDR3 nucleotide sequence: TGTGCCAGCACCGAAATAACGGGGGGGCTAAGCAATCAGCCCCAGCATTTT.

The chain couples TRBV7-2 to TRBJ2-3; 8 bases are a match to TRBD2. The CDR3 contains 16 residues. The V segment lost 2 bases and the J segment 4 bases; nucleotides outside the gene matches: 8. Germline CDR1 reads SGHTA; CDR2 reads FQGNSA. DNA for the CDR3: TGTGCCAGCAGCTTAAGTCCAGCGGGAGTGCCAGATACGCAGTATTTT. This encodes CASSLSPAGVPDTQYF.

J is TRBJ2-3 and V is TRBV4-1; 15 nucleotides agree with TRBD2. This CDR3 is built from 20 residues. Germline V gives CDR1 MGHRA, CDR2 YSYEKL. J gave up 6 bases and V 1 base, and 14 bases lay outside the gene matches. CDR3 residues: CASSQGLFRTSGGAADTQYF. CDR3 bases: TGCGCCAGCAGCCAAGGGCTGTTCAGGACTAGCGGGGGGGCCGCGGATACGCAGTATTTT.

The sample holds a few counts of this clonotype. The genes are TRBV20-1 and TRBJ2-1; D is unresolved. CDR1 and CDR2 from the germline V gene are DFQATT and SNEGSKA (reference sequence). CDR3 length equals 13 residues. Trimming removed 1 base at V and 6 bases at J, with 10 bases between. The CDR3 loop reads CSARARWSNEQFF. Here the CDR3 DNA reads TGCAGTGCTAGAGCCCGCTGGAGCAATGAGCAGTTCTTC.

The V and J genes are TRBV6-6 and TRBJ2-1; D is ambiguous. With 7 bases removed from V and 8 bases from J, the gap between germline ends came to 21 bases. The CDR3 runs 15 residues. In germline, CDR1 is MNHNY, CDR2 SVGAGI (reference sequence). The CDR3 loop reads CASNLDPQPGDEQFF. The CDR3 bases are TGTGCCAGCAACCTCGATCCCCAGCCTGGCGATGAGCAGTTCTTC.

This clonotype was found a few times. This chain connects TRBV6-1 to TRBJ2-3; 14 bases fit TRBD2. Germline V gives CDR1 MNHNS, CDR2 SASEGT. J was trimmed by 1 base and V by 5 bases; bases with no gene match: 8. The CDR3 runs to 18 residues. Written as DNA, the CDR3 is TGTGCCAGCAGTCCCAAGCCGGGACTAGCGGGGGGCACAGATACGCAGTATTTT. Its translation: CASSPKPGLAGGTDTQYF.

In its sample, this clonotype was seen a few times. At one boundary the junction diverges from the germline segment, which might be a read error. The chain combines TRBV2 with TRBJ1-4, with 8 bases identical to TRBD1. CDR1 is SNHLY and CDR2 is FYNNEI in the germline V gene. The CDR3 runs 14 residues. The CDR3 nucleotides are TGTGCCAGCAGTGAGGGGACAGGCAGCGAAAAACGGTTTTTT. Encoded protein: CASSEGTGSEKRFF.

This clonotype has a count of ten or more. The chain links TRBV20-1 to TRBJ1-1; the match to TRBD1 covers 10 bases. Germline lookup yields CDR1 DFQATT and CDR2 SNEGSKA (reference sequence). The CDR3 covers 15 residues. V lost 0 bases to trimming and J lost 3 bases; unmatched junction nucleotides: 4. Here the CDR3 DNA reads TGCAGTGCTAGAGATACCGGGACAGGGGACACTGAAGCTTTCTTT. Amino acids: CSARDTGTGDTEAFF.

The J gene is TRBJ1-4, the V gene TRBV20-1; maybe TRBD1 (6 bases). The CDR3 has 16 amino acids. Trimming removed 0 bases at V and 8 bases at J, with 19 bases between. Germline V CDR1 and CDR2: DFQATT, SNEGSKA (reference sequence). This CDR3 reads CSARDLPQGQGEKLFF. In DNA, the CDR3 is TGCAGTGCTAGAGATCTCCCTCAAGGCCAGGGGGAAAAACTGTTTTTT.

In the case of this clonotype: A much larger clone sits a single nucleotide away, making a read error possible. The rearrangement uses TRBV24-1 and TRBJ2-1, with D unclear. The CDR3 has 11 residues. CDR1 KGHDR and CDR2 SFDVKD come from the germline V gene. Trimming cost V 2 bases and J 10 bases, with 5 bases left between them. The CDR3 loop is CATSDCREQFF. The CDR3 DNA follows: TGTGCCACCAGTGATTGCAGAGAGCAGTTCTTC.

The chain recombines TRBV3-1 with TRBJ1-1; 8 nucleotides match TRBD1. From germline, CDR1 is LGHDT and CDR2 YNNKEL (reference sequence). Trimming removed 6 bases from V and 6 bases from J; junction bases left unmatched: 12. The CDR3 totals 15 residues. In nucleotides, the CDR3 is TGTGCCAGCAGACCCCCGGACAGGGCCGGCGCTGAAGCTTTCTTT. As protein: CASRPPDRAGAEAFF.

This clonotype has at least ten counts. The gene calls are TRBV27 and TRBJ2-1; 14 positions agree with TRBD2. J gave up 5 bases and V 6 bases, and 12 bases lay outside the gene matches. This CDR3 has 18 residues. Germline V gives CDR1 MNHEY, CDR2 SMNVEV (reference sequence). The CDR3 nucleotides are TGTGCCAGCAGCGCGAATAGACTAGCGGGGGGGCGGAACAATGAGCAGTTCTTC. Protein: CASSANRLAGGRNNEQFF.

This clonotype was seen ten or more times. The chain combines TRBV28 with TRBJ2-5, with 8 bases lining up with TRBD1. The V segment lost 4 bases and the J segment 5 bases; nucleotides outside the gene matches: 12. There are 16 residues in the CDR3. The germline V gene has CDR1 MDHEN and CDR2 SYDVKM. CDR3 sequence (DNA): TGTGCCAGCAGTTCATATGGACAGGGAACCGGGGAGACCCAGTACTTC. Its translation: CASSSYGQGTGETQYF.

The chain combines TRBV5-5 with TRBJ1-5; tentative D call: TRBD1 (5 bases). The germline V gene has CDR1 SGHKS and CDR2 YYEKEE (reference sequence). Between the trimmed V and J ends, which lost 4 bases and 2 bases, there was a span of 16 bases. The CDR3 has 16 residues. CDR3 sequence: CASSPLFREGNQPQHF. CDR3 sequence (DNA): TGTGCCAGCAGCCCCCTGTTCAGGGAGGGCAATCAGCCCCAGCATTTT.

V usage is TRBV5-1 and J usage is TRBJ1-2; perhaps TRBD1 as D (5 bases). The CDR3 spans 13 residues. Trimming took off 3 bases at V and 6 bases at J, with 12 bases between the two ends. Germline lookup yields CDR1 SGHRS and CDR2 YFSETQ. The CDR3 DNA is TGCGCCAGCAGCTCGTACGACAGTCATGGCTACACCTTC. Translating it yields CASSSYDSHGYTF. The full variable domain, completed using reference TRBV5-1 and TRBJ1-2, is KAGVTQTPRYLIKTRGQQVTLSCSPISGHRSVSWYQQTPGQGLQFLFEYFSETQRNKGNFPGRFSGRQFSNSRSEMNVSTLELGDSALYLCASSSYDSHGYTFGSGTRLTVV.

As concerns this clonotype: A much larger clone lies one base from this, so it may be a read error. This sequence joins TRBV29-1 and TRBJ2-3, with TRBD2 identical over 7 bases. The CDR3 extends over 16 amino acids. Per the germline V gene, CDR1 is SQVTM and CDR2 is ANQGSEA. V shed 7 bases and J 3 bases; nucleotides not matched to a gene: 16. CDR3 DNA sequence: TGCAGCGGAACATTGATGGGGAGGGTAAGGACAGATACGCAGTATTTT. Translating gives CSGTLMGRVRTDTQYF.

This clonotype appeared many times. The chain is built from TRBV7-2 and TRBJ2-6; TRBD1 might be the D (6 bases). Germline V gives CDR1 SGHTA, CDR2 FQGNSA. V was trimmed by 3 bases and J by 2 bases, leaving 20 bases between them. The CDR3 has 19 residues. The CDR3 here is CASSFWLVAGETGANVLTF. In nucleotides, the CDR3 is TGTGCCAGCAGCTTCTGGCTAGTGGCAGGGGAGACTGGGGCCAACGTCCTGACTTTC.